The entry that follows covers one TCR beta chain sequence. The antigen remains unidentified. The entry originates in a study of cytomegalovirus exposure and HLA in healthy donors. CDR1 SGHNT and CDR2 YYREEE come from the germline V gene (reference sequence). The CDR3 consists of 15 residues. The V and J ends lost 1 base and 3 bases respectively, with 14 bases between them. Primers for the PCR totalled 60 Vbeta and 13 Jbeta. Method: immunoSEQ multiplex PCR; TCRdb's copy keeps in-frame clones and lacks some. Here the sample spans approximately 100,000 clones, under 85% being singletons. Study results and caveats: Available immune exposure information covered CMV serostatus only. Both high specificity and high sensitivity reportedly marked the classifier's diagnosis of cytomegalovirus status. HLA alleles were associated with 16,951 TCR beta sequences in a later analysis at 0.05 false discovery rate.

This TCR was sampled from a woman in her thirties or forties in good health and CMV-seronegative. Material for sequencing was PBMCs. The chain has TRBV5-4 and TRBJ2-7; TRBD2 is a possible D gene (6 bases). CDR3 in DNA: TGTGCCAGCAGCTTGTTTGGCGGGGAGGTCTACGAGCAGTACTTC. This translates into CASSLFGGEVYEQYF. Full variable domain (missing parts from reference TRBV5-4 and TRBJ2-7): ETGVTQSPTHLIKTRGQQVTLRCSSQSGHNTVSWYQQALGQGPQFIFQYYREEENGRGNFPPRFSGLQFPNYSSELNVNALELDDSALYLCASSLFGGEVYEQYFGPGTRLTVT.